The entry below gives a single T cell receptor beta chain sequence along with its context. Its antigen is not identified. The sample originates from a study of beta chain features in type 1 diabetes. Populations obtained by sorting all exceeded 98% purity. Study-wide results and limits: Moderate but significant shortening of TCRB CDR3s was recorded in all four CD4+ subsets from Type 1 diabetes patients. When cDNA is sequenced, cells with high TCR expression could be over-represented. Insertion counts at VDJ junctions were lower in type 1 diabetes patients, who also showed more deletions there.

The CDR3 is 17 residues long. Per the germline V gene, CDR1 is MGHRA and CDR2 is YSYEKL. Trimming took 1 base from V and 5 from J; bases not matched to a gene: 5. Investigators reverse transcribed all isolated RNA, so they sequenced expressed TCRB transcripts. Profiled with immunoSEQ multiplex PCR; TCRdb holds only in-frame clones, not every one. This sample has 150,000 to 200,000 clones, with more than 10% found just once. Sequencing was done on a sample of central memory CD4+ T cells from blood. The receptor comes from a woman under 30 in good health. The genes are TRBV4-1 and TRBJ2-7; 16 positions agree with TRBD2. As DNA, the CDR3 is TGCGCCAGCAGCCAAGGTGTGGGACTAGCGGGAGGGGACGAGCAGTACTTC. Translation gives CASSQGVGLAGGDEQYF.